Each of the 8 T cell receptor beta chains below was sequenced from the same sample in a study of shared clonotypes between healthy human individuals. Some clones are missing from TCRdb's copy, which holds only in-frame ones; the method was immunoSEQ multiplex PCR. The sample shows around 2.5 million clones, roughly 93% of them seen only once. What was sequenced was naive CD4+ T cells from PBMCs. Documented subset: CD45RA+ positively selected. These receptors all come from a young man in good health. Some clones in this sample may be carry-over from other donors' samples.

The chain couples TRBV11-2 to TRBJ2-5; 9 positions match TRBD2. The trim removed 1 base at V and 0 bases at J, leaving 3 bases unmatched. The CDR3 consists of 16 residues. The germline CDR1 and CDR2 sequences are SGHAT and FQNNGV. The CDR3 DNA sequence: TGTGCCAGCAGCTTAGGACTAGCGGAAAACCAAGAGACCCAGTACTTC. Protein: CASSLGLAENQETQYF.

This chain links TRBV27 with TRBJ1-5; 7 nucleotides agree with TRBD1. The CDR3 runs to 14 residues. V trimming: 4 bases; J trimming: 7 bases; junction bases outside the gene matches: 7. Germline V gene lookup returns CDR1 MNHEY and CDR2 SMNVEV (reference sequence). CDR3 loop: CASSSTGWWQPQHF. In nucleotides, the CDR3 is TGTGCCAGCAGTTCGACAGGGTGGTGGCAGCCCCAGCATTTT.

The chain joins TRBV11-2 to TRBJ2-1; possible D gene TRBD2, 6 bases. This CDR3 spans 15 amino acids. Trimming took off 7 bases at V and 7 bases at J, with 20 bases between the two ends. Germline CDR1 reads SGHAT; CDR2 reads FQNNGV. The CDR3: CASTRGGIIMNEQFF. CDR3 sequence (DNA): TGTGCCAGCACACGAGGCGGGATTATAATGAATGAGCAGTTCTTC.

This clone was observed a single time. CDR3 coding DNA: TGTGCCAGCAGCTCCGGACAGGCCGGGGAGGAGACCCAGTACTTC. This gives the protein CASSSGQAGEETQYF. V usage is TRBV7-2 and J usage is TRBJ2-5, with 7 nucleotides matching TRBD1. CDR1 and CDR2 from the germline V gene are SGHTA and FQGNSA. CDR3 length: 15 amino acids. J gave up 5 bases and V 4 bases, and 10 bases lay outside the gene matches.

V is TRBV7-2 and J is TRBJ1-5; 8 bases fit TRBD1. V was pared by 5 bases and J by 0 bases, with 6 bases of the junction left unmatched. The CDR3 runs 16 residues. The V gene's germline CDR1 is SGHTA and CDR2 FQGNSA. The CDR3 DNA sequence: TGTGCCAGCAGCCAAGGACAGGGTCATAGCAATCAGCCCCAGCATTTT. Its protein product is CASSQGQGHSNQPQHF.

The chain recombines TRBV11-2 with TRBJ2-7; perhaps D is TRBD1 or TRBD2 (5 bases each). V lost 1 base, J lost 2 bases, and 24 bases lay in between. This CDR3 comprises 19 residues. Germline V gene lookup returns CDR1 SGHAT and CDR2 FQNNGV. The CDR3 region has the DNA TGTGCCAGCAGCTTAGGTCTATTCCCCCTTCCGGGACGACCCTACGAGCAGTACTTC. This encodes CASSLGLFPLPGRPYEQYF.

J is TRBJ1-1 and V is TRBV30; D may be TRBD1 (5 bases). Germline V gene sequence: CDR1 GTSNPN, CDR2 SVGIG (reference sequence). The CDR3 extends over 12 amino acids. V dropped 3 bases and J dropped 3 bases, with 8 bases sitting between them. CDR3 sequence (DNA): TGTGCCTGGAGCAGACAGTACACTGAAGCTTTCTTT. Translating gives CAWSRQYTEAFF. Full variable domain (outside the CDR3, taken from reference TRBV30 and TRBJ1-1): SQTIHQWPATLVQPVGSPLSLECTVEGTSNPNLYWYRQAAGRGLQLLFYSVGIGQISSEVPQNLSASRPQDRQFILSSKKLLLSDSGFYLCAWSRQYTEAFFGQGTRLTVV.

The V and J genes are TRBV5-1 and TRBJ2-2; D is unresolved. The V end lost 4 bases, the J end lost 4 bases, and 8 bases lay between the germline ends. Germline V gene data show CDR1 as SGHRS and CDR2 as YFSETQ. CDR3 length: 13 amino acids. This CDR3 reads CASSIKGTGELFF. The CDR3, as DNA: TGCGCCAGCAGCATAAAGGGCACCGGGGAGCTGTTTTTT.